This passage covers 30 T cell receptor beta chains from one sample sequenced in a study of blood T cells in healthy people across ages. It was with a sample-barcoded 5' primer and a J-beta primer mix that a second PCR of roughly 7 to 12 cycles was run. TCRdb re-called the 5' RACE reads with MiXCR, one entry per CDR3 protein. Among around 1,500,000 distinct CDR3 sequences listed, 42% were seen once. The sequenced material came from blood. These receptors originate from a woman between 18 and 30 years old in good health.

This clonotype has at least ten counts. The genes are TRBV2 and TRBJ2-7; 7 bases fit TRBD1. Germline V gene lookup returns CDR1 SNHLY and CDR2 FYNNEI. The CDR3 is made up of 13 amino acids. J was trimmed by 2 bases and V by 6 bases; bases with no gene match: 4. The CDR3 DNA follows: TGTGCCAGCAGCCGCGACAGGGCCTACGAGCAGTACTTC. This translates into CASSRDRAYEQYF. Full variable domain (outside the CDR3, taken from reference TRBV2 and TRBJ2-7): EPEVTQTPSHQVTQMGQEVILRCVPISNHLYFYWYRQILGQKVEFLVSFYNNEISEKSEIFDDQFSVERPDGSNFTLKIRSTKLEDSAMYFCASSRDRAYEQYFGPGTRLTVT.

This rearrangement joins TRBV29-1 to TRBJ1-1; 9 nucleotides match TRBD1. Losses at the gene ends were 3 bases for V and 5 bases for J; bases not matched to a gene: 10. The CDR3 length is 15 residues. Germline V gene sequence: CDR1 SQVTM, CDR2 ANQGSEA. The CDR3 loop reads CSVELPGTGRTEAFF. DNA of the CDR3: TGCAGCGTTGAGCTCCCAGGGACAGGGAGGACTGAAGCTTTCTTT.

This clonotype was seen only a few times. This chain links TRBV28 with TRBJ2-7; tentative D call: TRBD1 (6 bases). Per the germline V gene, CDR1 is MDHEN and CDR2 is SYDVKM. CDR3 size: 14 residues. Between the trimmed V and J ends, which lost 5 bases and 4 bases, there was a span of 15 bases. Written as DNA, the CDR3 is TGTGCCAGCAGTAAGACAGGCGGTCGGTACGAGCAGTACTTC. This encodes CASSKTGGRYEQYF.

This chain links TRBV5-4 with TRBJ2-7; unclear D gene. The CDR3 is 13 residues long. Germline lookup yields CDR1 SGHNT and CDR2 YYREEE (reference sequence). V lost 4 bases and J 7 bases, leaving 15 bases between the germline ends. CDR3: CASSPDVQNEQYF. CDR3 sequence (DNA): TGTGCCAGCAGCCCCGATGTCCAGAATGAGCAGTACTTC.

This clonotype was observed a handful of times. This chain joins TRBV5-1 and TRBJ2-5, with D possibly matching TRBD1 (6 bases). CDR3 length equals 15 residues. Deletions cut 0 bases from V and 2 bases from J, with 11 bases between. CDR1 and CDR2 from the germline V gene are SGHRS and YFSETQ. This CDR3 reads CASSLARGEQETQYF. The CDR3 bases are TGCGCCAGCAGCTTGGCCAGGGGTGAGCAAGAGACCCAGTACTTC.

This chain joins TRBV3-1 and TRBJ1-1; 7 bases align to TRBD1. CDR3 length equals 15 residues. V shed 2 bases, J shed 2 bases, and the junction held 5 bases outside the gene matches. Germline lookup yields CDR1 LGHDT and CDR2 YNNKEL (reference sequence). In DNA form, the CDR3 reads TGTGCCAGCAGCCAACCCCGACAGGGAAACACTGAAGCTTTCTTT. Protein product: CASSQPRQGNTEAFF.

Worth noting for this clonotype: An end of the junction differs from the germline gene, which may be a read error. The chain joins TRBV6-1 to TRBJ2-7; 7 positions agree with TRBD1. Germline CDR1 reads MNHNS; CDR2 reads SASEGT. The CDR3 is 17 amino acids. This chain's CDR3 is CANSETGTAKYSYEQYF. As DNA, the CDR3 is TGTGCCAACAGTGAAACTGGGACAGCAAAGTACTCCTACGAGCAGTACTTC.

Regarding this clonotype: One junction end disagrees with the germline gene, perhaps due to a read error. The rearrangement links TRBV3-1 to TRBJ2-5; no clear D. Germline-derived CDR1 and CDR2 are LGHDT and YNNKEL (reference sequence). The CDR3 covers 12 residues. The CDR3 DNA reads TGTACCAGCAGCCAGAACAAAGAGACCCAGTACTTC. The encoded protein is CTSSQNKETQYF.

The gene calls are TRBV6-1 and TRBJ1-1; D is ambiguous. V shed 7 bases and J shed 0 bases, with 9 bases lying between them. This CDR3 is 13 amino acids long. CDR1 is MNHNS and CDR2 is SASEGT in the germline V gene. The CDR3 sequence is CASKGHMNTEAFF. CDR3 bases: TGTGCCAGCAAGGGCCACATGAACACTGAAGCTTTCTTT.

The CDR3 sequence: CATSGAGGAYSGANVLTF. DNA for the CDR3: TGTGCCACCAGTGGTGCAGGGGGCGCGTATTCTGGGGCCAACGTCCTGACTTTC. This chain uses TRBV24-1 with TRBJ2-6, with 8 bases identical to TRBD1. This CDR3 has 18 amino acids. Germline CDR1 and CDR2: KGHDR and SFDVKD. V lost 5 bases to trimming and J lost 1 base; unmatched junction nucleotides: 9.

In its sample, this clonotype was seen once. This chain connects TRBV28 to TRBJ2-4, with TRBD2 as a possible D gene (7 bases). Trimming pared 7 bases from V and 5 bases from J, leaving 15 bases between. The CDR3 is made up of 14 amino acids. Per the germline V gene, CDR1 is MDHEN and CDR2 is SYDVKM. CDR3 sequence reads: CASISMGGQNIQYF. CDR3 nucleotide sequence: TGTGCCAGCATCTCTATGGGGGGGCAAAACATTCAGTACTTC. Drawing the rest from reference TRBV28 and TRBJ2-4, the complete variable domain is DVKVTQSSRYLVKRTGEKVFLECVQDMDHENMFWYRQDPGLGLRLIYFSYDVKMKEKGDIPEGYSVSREKKERFSLILESASTNQTSMYLCASISMGGQNIQYFGAGTRLSVL.

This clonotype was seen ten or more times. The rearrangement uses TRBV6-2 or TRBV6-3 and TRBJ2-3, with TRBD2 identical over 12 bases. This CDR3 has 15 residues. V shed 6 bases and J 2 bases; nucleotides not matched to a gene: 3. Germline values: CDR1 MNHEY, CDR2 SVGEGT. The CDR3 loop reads CASSWTSGVTDTQYF. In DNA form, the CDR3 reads TGTGCCAGCAGCTGGACTAGCGGGGTCACAGATACGCAGTATTTT.

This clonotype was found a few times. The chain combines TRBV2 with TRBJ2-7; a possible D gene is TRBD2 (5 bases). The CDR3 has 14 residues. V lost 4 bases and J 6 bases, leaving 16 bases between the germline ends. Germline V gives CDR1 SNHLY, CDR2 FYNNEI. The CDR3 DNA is TGTGCCAGCAGTGGAGGGCCTTCCCGGGGCGAGCAGTACTTC. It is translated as CASSGGPSRGEQYF.

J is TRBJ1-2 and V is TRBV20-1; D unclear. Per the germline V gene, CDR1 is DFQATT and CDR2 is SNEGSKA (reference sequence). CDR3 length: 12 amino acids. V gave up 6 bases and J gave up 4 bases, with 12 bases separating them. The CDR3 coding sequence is TGCAGTGCCCGGACTGGAGGCTATGGCTACACCTTC. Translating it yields CSARTGGYGYTF.

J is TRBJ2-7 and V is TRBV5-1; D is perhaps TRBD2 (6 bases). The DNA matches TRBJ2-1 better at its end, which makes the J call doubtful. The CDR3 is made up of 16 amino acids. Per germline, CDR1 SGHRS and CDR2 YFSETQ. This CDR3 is CASSSPGGTAANEQFF. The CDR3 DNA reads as TGCGCCAGCAGCTCTCCTGGAGGGACGGCCGCCAATGAGCAGTTCTTC.

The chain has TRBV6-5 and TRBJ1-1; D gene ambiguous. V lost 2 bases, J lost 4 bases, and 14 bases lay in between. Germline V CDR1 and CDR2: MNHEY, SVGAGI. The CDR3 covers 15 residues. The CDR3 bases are TGTGCCAGCAGTTACCGTGATGAATTTGCCACTGAAGCTTTCTTT. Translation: CASSYRDEFATEAFF.

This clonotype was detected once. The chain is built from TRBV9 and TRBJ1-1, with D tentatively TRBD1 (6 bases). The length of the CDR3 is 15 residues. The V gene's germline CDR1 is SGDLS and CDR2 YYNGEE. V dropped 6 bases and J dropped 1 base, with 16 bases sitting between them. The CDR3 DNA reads TGTGCCAGCACCCCGGCCCCGACAGGGAACACTGAAGCTTTCTTT. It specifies CASTPAPTGNTEAFF.

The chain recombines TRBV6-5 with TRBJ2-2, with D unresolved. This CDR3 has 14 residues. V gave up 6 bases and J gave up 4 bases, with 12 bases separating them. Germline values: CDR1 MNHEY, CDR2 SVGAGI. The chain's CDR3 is CASSYSVGTGELFF. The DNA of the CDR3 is TGTGCCAGCAGCTATTCAGTGGGCACCGGGGAGCTGTTTTTT.

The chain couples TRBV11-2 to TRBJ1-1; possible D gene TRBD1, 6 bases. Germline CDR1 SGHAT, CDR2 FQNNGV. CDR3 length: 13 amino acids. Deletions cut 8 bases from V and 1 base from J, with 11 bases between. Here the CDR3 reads CASAGQPNTEAFF. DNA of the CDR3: TGTGCCAGCGCGGGACAACCGAACACTGAAGCTTTCTTT.

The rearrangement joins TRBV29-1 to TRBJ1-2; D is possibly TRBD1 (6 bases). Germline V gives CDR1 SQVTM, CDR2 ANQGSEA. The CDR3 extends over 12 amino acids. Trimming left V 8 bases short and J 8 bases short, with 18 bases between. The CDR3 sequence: CSSEGGSGGYTF. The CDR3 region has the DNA TGCAGCTCTGAGGGGGGCTCTGGGGGCTACACCTTC. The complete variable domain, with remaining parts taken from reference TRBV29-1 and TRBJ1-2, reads SAVISQKPSRDICQRGTSLTIQCQVDSQVTMMFWYRQQPGQSLTLIATANQGSEATYESGFVIDKFPISRPNLTFSTLTVSNMSPEDSSIYLCSSEGGSGGYTFGSGTRLTVV.

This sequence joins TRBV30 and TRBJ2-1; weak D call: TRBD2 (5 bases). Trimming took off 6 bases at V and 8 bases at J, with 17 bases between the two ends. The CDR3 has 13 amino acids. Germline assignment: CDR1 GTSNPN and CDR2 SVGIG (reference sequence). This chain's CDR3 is CACPREPSHEQFF. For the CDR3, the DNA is TGTGCCTGCCCCCGAGAGCCTAGCCATGAGCAGTTCTTC.

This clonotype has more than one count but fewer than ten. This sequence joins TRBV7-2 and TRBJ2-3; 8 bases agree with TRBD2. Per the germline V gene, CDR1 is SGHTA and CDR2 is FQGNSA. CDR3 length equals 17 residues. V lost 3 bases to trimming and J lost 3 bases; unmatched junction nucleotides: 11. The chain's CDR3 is CASSFLTSAPSTDTQYF. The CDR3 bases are TGTGCCAGCAGCTTTCTGACTAGCGCCCCCTCGACAGATACGCAGTATTTT.

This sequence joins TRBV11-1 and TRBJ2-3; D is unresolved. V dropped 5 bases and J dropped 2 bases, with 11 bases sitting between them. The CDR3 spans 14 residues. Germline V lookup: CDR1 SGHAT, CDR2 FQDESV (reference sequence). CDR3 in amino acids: CASSISDDTDTQYF. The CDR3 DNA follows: TGTGCCAGCAGCATCTCGGACGACACAGATACGCAGTATTTT. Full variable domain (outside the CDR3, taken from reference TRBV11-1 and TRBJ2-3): EAEVAQSPRYKITEKSQAVAFWCDPISGHATLYWYRQILGQGPELLVQFQDESVVDDSQLPKDRFSAERLKGVDSTLKIQPAELGDSAMYLCASSISDDTDTQYFGPGTRLTVL.

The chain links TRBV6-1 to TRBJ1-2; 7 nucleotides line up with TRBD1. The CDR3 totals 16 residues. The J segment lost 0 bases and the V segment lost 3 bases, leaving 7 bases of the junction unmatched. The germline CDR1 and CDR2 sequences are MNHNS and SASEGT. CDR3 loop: CASSDRAGTANYGYTF. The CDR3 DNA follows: TGTGCCAGCAGTGACAGAGCAGGGACAGCTAACTATGGCTACACCTTC.

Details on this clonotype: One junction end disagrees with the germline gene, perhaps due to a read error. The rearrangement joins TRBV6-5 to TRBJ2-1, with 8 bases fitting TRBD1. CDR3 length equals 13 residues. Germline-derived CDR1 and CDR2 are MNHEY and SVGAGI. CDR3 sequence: CASRQGRYNVQFF. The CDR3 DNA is TGTGCCAGTAGACAGGGGAGGTACAATGTGCAGTTCTTC.

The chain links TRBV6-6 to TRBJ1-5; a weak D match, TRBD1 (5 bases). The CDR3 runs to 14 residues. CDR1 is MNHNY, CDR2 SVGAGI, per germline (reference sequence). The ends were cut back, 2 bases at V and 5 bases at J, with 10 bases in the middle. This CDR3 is CASSYNMGDQPQHF. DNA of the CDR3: TGTGCCAGCAGTTACAATATGGGGGATCAGCCCCAGCATTTT.

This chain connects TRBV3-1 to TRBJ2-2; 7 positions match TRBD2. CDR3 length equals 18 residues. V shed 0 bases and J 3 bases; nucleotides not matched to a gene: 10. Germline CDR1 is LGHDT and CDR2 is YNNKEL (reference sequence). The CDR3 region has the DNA TGTGCCAGCAGCCAAGAGGGGGAGGGACGTTGGTACACCGGGGAGCTGTTTTTT. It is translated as CASSQEGEGRWYTGELFF.

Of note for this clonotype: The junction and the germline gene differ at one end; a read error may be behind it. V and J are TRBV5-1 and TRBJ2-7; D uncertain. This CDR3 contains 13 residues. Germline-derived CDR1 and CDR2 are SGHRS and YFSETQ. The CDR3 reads CASSLAVSYEKYF. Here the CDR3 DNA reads TGCGCCAGCAGCTTGGCGGTCTCCTACGAGAAGTACTTC. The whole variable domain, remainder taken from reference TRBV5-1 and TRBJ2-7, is KAGVTQTPRYLIKTRGQQVTLSCSPISGHRSVSWYQQTPGQGLQFLFEYFSETQRNKGNFPGRFSGRQFSNSRSEMNVSTLELGDSALYLCASSLAVSYEKYFGPGTRLTVT.

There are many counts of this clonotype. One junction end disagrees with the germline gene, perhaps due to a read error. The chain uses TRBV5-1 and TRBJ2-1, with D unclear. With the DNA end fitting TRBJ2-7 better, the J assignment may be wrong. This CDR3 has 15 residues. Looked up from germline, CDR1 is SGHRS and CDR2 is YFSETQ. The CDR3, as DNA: TGTGCCAGCAGCCTATCAGGATCCTCCTACAATGAGCAGTACTTC. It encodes CASSLSGSSYNEQYF.

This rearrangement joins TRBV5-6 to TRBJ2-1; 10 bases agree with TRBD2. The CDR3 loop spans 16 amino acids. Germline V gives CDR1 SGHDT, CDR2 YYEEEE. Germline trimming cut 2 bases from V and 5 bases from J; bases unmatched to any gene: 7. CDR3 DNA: TGTGCCAGCAGCTTTAAGTCCCTAGCGGGGGACAATGAGCAGTTCTTC. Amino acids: CASSFKSLAGDNEQFF.